The clone carrying this T cell receptor beta chain was counted only a few times. Antigen specificity is unknown. V was shortened by 6 bases and J by 5 bases, with 14 bases between the two germline ends. This CDR3 is built from 13 residues. This entry belongs to a study of response to subunit inactivated influenza vaccine. Regarding the study as a whole: The authors put forward the suggestion that each seasonal influenza vaccination may bring in only a limited number of new T cells.

From the RT-PCR reads, TCRdb called clonotypes with MiXCR, one entry per CDR3 protein. The sample consists of 650,000 or so distinct CDR3 sequences, around 15% of them appearing once. The receptor's source is a middle-aged man who received an inactivated influenza vaccine. Sequencing used PBMCs from blood, obtained around 14 days before vaccination. The chain uses TRBV12-3 or TRBV12-4 and TRBJ2-7; D possibly corresponds to TRBD2 (5 bases). The CDR3 loop is CASRVGGNHEQYF. As DNA, the CDR3 is TGTGCCAGCAGGGTCGGAGGAAACCACGAGCAGTACTTC.